Below, 5 T cell receptor beta chains from the same sample are listed, as sequenced in a study of cytomegalovirus exposure and HLA in healthy donors. Sequenced by immunoSEQ multiplex PCR; TCRdb stores in-frame clones only, minus some. The profile shows 60,000 to 80,000 clones, approximately 94% of them singletons. The source material was PBMCs. The receptors stem from a young woman in good health and CMV-seropositive.

The V call is TRBV11-2, the J call TRBJ2-5; 7 nucleotides line up with TRBD1. V lost 5 bases and J lost 0; bases outside the gene matches: 6. From germline, CDR1 is SGHAT and CDR2 FQNNGV. This CDR3 has 15 amino acids. The CDR3 DNA follows: TGTGCCAGCAGCCAAGGGACAGCGAACCAAGAGACCCAGTACTTC. Its translation is CASSQGTANQETQYF.

In this sample, this clone turned up once. The chain uses TRBV11-1 and TRBJ1-1; TRBD1 might be the D (5 bases). Trimming cost V 1 base and J 1 base, with 7 bases left between them. The CDR3 has 14 residues. CDR1 is SGHAT, CDR2 FQDESV, per germline (reference sequence). CDR3 residues: CASSLGQTNTEAFF. The CDR3, as DNA: TGTGCCAGCAGCTTAGGACAGACGAACACTGAAGCTTTCTTT.

Only a few counts were recorded for this clone. The CDR3 region is CASRGAGPVGTQYF. The CDR3, as DNA: TGTGCCAGTAGGGGTGCAGGGCCCGTGGGGACCCAGTACTTC. The V call is TRBV19, the J call TRBJ2-5, with D possibly being TRBD1 (5 bases). The CDR3 loop spans 14 amino acids. Germline V lookup: CDR1 LNHDA, CDR2 SQIVND (reference sequence). Trimming stripped 6 bases from V and 7 bases from J, with 18 bases between.

V gene TRBV18 combines with J gene TRBJ2-7; 12 bases line up with TRBD2. Germline V gene data show CDR1 as KGHSH and CDR2 as LQKENI. The CDR3 covers 16 residues. V lost 0 bases, J lost 5 bases, and 5 bases stayed unmatched. The CDR3 sequence is CASSPPSSGRAHEQYF. CDR3 DNA sequence: TGTGCCAGCTCACCACCGTCTAGCGGGAGGGCCCACGAGCAGTACTTC. Supplemented by reference TRBV18 and TRBJ2-7, the full variable domain reads NAGVMQNPRHLVRRRGQEARLRCSPMKGHSHVYWYRQLPEEGLKFMVYLQKENIIDESGMPKERFSAEFPKEGPSILRIQQVVRGDSAAYFCASSPPSSGRAHEQYFGPGTRLTVT.

In DNA form, the CDR3 reads TGTGCCAGCAGCGTAGATCCGGGGGGGAATAGTGGCTACACCTTC. Encoded protein: CASSVDPGGNSGYTF. The V and J genes are TRBV9 and TRBJ1-2; weak D call: TRBD1 (5 bases). Per the germline V gene, CDR1 is SGDLS and CDR2 is YYNGEE. V lost 0 bases, J lost 7 bases, and 16 bases lay in between. The CDR3 has 15 residues.